The T cell receptor beta chain described here comes from a study of blood T cells in healthy people across ages. At the level of the study: About one barcoded beta molecule was captured per two T cells (by template switching).

Trimming pared 0 bases from V and 5 bases from J, leaving 9 bases between. This CDR3 is 14 amino acids long. In germline, CDR1 is SGHTA, CDR2 FQGNSA. It was with a sample-barcoded 5' primer and a J-beta primer mix that a second PCR of roughly 7 to 11 cycles was run. TCRdb called the 5' RACE reads again in MiXCR, with one record for every CDR3 protein. The repertoire holds 700,000 or so distinct CDR3 sequences, 35% to 50% seen once, with 25% to 30% in the top ten. This clonotype was sampled from a man at least 80 years old in good health. The V and J genes are TRBV7-2 and TRBJ2-3; D not certain. What was sequenced was blood. The CDR3 loop is CASSLARTLDTQYF. CDR3 nucleotide sequence: TGTGCCAGCAGCTTAGCGAGGACCTTAGATACGCAGTATTTT.